What follows are 13 T cell receptor beta chains derived from one specimen sequenced in a study of OX40 agonist ivuxolimab in advanced cancers. Repertoires were generated with immunoSEQ multiplex PCR, while TCRdb's copy carries only in-frame clones and drops some. This sample has fewer than 85,000 clones, with approximately 86% found just once. The sample in question was CD4+ or CD8+ T cells sorted from blood, obtained in a trial of the OX40 agonist ivuxolimab. The receptors were sampled from an adult with an advanced solid tumor such as melanoma, head and neck, liver or kidney cancer.

This sequence joins TRBV29-1 and TRBJ2-1; a weak D match, TRBD2 (7 bases). CDR1 is SQVTM, CDR2 ANQGSEA, per germline. V was cut by 6 bases and J by 6 bases, with 18 bases left in between. The CDR3 length is 14 residues. The CDR3 spells CSVLGGGSPNEQFF. The CDR3 nucleotides read TGCAGCGTCCTGGGGGGCGGGAGCCCCAATGAGCAGTTCTTC.

This chain links TRBV28 with TRBJ2-7, with 12 bases fitting TRBD2. CDR1 and CDR2 from the germline V gene are MDHEN and SYDVKM. Germline trimming cut 4 bases from V and 6 bases from J; bases unmatched to any gene: 13. The CDR3 spans 17 residues. CDR3 residues: CASSSPGLAGRLGEQYF. The CDR3 nucleotides read TGTGCCAGCAGTTCCCCGGGACTAGCGGGCCGCCTGGGCGAGCAGTACTTC.

V usage is TRBV30 and J usage is TRBJ1-2; no definite D call. Germline values: CDR1 GTSNPN, CDR2 SVGIG (reference sequence). Trimming stripped 0 bases from V and 8 bases from J, with 28 bases between. This CDR3 region has 18 residues. The CDR3 spells CAWSVPRYDRTGWSGYTF. For the CDR3, the DNA is TGTGCCTGGAGTGTACCCCGTTACGACCGTACGGGTTGGAGCGGCTACACCTTC. The whole variable domain, remainder taken from reference TRBV30 and TRBJ1-2, is SQTIHQWPATLVQPVGSPLSLECTVEGTSNPNLYWYRQAAGRGLQLLFYSVGIGQISSEVPQNLSASRPQDRQFILSSKKLLLSDSGFYLCAWSVPRYDRTGWSGYTFGSGTRLTVV.

The chain recombines TRBV2 with TRBJ1-5; 8 positions match TRBD1. Germline values: CDR1 SNHLY, CDR2 FYNNEI. V shed 6 bases and J 5 bases; nucleotides not matched to a gene: 6. CDR3 size: 14 residues. CDR3 DNA: TGTGCCAGCAGGGCAACAGGGGGTTATCAGCCCCAGCATTTT. Translated, it gives CASRATGGYQPQHF.

This clone was seen a single time. This rearrangement joins TRBV7-2 to TRBJ2-1; a possible D gene is TRBD1 (5 bases). In germline, CDR1 is SGHTA, CDR2 FQGNSA. V lost 5 bases and J 5 bases, leaving 16 bases between the germline ends. The CDR3 extends over 15 amino acids. CDR3 sequence reads: CASSPPRGGNNEQFF. The CDR3 DNA sequence: TGTGCCAGCAGCCCTCCAAGGGGTGGAAACAATGAGCAGTTCTTC.

The chain employs TRBV29-1 and TRBJ2-7; TRBD2 might be the D (5 bases). The CDR3 runs 11 residues. CDR1 SQVTM and CDR2 ANQGSEA come from the germline V gene. Trimming removed 4 bases at V and 8 bases at J, with 12 bases between. The DNA of the CDR3 is TGCAGCGTTGGATTGCAGCGGCAGCAGTACTTC. Its translation is CSVGLQRQQYF.

The chain couples TRBV6-4 to TRBJ2-2, with D perhaps TRBD1 (7 bases). V gave up 6 bases and J gave up 4 bases, with 12 bases separating them. Germline V CDR1 and CDR2: MRHNA, SNTAGT. The CDR3 has 14 residues. The CDR3 DNA reads as TGTGCCAGCAGCCCCCAGGGGGGCACCGGGGAGCTGTTTTTT. Protein: CASSPQGGTGELFF.

The rearrangement uses TRBV14 and TRBJ2-2; 10 bases align to TRBD1. J lost 4 bases, V lost 1 base, and 3 bases had no gene match. The CDR3 loop spans 16 amino acids. Germline CDR1 SGHDN, CDR2 FVKESK. The CDR3 coding sequence is TGTGCCAGCAGCCAAGGGGGACAGGGGTTCACCGGGGAGCTGTTTTTT. This gives the protein CASSQGGQGFTGELFF. The entire variable domain, with the rest obtained from reference TRBV14 and TRBJ2-2, is as follows: EAGVTQFPSHSVIEKGQTVTLRCDPISGHDNLYWYRRVMGKEIKFLLHFVKESKQDESGMPNNRFLAERTGGTYSTLKVQPAELEDSGVYFCASSQGGQGFTGELFFGEGSRLTVL.

This chain joins TRBV13 and TRBJ1-2; no reliable D call. This CDR3 has 13 amino acids. V lost 5 bases to trimming and J lost 4 bases, with 11 bases between them. Germline CDR1 is PRHDT and CDR2 is FYEKMQ (reference sequence). The DNA for the CDR3 is TGTGCCAGCAGCGAGCCGGCGGCCTATGGCTACACCTTC. This gives the protein CASSEPAAYGYTF.

This clone came up once. Written as DNA, the CDR3 is TGTGCCAGCAGCTTGGCCCGAGGGGGAGTGGATGAGCAGTTCTTC. It translates to CASSLARGGVDEQFF. This rearrangement joins TRBV5-4 to TRBJ2-1; D might be TRBD1 (6 bases). Germline lookup yields CDR1 SGHNT and CDR2 YYREEE (reference sequence). The CDR3 consists of 15 residues. Between the trimmed V and J ends, which lost 0 bases and 8 bases, there was a span of 15 bases. Full variable domain (missing parts from reference TRBV5-4 and TRBJ2-1): ETGVTQSPTHLIKTRGQQVTLRCSSQSGHNTVSWYQQALGQGPQFIFQYYREEENGRGNFPPRFSGLQFPNYSSELNVNALELDDSALYLCASSLARGGVDEQFFGPGTRLTVL.

The chain recombines TRBV19 with TRBJ2-6; unclear D gene. The V and J ends lost 8 bases and 3 bases respectively, with 11 bases between them. CDR3 length: 14 amino acids. The germline V gene has CDR1 LNHDA and CDR2 SQIVND (reference sequence). CDR3 DNA sequence: TGTGCCAGTTATGACTCGGGTGGGGCCAACGTCCTGACTTTC. Translation gives CASYDSGGANVLTF. The full variable domain, in which reference TRBV19 and TRBJ2-6 provide the parts outside the CDR3, is DGGITQSPKYLFRKEGQNVTLSCEQNLNHDAMYWYRQDPGQGLRLIYYSQIVNDFQKGDIAEGYSVSREKKESFPLTVTSAQKNPTAFYLCASYDSGGANVLTFGAGSRLTVL.

This sequence joins TRBV25-1 and TRBJ2-5; D possibly corresponds to TRBD1 (5 bases). This CDR3 contains 14 residues. The V end lost 3 bases, the J end lost 5 bases, and 13 bases lay between the germline ends. CDR1 MGHDK and CDR2 SYGVNS come from the germline V gene. The CDR3 reads CASSDREAPETQYF. DNA for the CDR3: TGTGCCAGCAGTGACAGGGAAGCCCCGGAGACCCAGTACTTC.

V usage is TRBV18 and J usage is TRBJ1-6; a possible D gene is TRBD1 (6 bases). This CDR3 has 17 residues. Trimming cost V 3 bases and J 0 bases, with 12 bases left between them. From germline, CDR1 is KGHSH and CDR2 LQKENI. The CDR3 reads CASSPDRTSSYNSPLHF. The CDR3 nucleotides read TGTGCCAGCTCACCCGACAGGACGAGCTCCTATAATTCACCCCTCCACTTT. The full variable domain, completed using reference TRBV18 and TRBJ1-6, is NAGVMQNPRHLVRRRGQEARLRCSPMKGHSHVYWYRQLPEEGLKFMVYLQKENIIDESGMPKERFSAEFPKEGPSILRIQQVVRGDSAAYFCASSPDRTSSYNSPLHFGNGTRLTVT.